A single sample gave rise to the 22 T cell receptor beta chains below, sequenced in a study of CXCR3-negative and CXCR3-positive naive CD8 T cells. Study-level points and caveats: TRB CDR3s were more hydrophobic in CXCR3-positive than in CXCR3-negative naive cells.

UMI-labeled 5' RACE yielded the TRB cDNA libraries. From its re-call of the 5' RACE reads, TCRdb lists each CDR3 protein once, without DNA. Its listing shows 150,000 or so distinct CDR3 sequences. Their antigens remain unidentified. Sequencing used naive CXCR3+ CD8+ T cells from blood. Specified subset: CD45RO-CCR7+CD27+CD95- naive CD8+ T cells expressing CXCR3 (TNR3+). The receptor source for this set is a human donor in good health. Some clones in this sample may be carry-over from other donors' samples.

J is TRBJ1-2 and V is TRBV4-3; TCRdb's D call of TRBD1 is untestable without DNA. Germline V gives CDR1 LGHNA, CDR2 YSLEER. The CDR3 is made up of 16 amino acids. CDR3 amino acids: CASSQDVAGKFYGYTF.

The rearrangement links TRBV4-2 to TRBJ2-1; lacking DNA, the TRBD1 call made by TCRdb goes unchecked. CDR1 LGHNA and CDR2 YNFKEQ come from the germline V gene. This CDR3 region has 18 residues. The CDR3 sequence is CASSQDEWRDLYYNEQFF.

The chain joins TRBV28 to TRBJ2-1; checking the TCRdb D call of TRBD2 is not possible without DNA. Germline CDR1 reads MDHEN; CDR2 reads SYDVKM. The CDR3 is made up of 16 amino acids. The CDR3 region is CASNQEGTSGSNEQFF. The entire variable domain, with the rest obtained from reference TRBV28 and TRBJ2-1, is as follows: DVKVTQSSRYLVKRTGEKVFLECVQDMDHENMFWYRQDPGLGLRLIYFSYDVKMKEKGDIPEGYSVSREKKERFSLILESASTNQTSMYLCASNQEGTSGSNEQFFGPGTRLTVL.

The chain employs TRBV7-2 and TRBJ2-3; TCRdb proposes TRBD2, but this gene call is untestable without DNA. The CDR3 runs 17 residues. CDR1 and CDR2 from the germline V gene are SGHTA and FQGNSA. The CDR3 here is CASSFLLAGGPEDTQYF.

The chain links TRBV6-6 to TRBJ2-7; TCRdb's assignment of TRBD2 cannot be checked, as there is no DNA. The CDR3 runs 13 residues. Per the germline V gene, CDR1 is MNHNY and CDR2 is SVGAGI (reference sequence). This CDR3 reads CASSTAGTYEQYF.

This rearrangement joins TRBV3-1 to TRBJ2-1; the TRBD1 assignment by TCRdb is unverifiable without DNA. The CDR3 extends over 14 amino acids. The germline CDR1 and CDR2 sequences are LGHDT and YNNKEL (reference sequence). CDR3: CASSQPLGDNEQFF.

V usage is TRBV29-1 and J usage is TRBJ2-3; the TCRdb D gene call, TRBD2, has no DNA to confirm it. The CDR3 loop spans 13 amino acids. Germline V gives CDR1 SQVTM, CDR2 ANQGSEA. The chain's CDR3 is CSVLAGLTDTQYF.

The V call is TRBV20-1, the J call TRBJ2-5; the D gene TCRdb calls, TRBD1, cannot be checked with no DNA. This CDR3 is built from 18 residues. Germline CDR1 reads DFQATT; CDR2 reads SNEGSKA (reference sequence). The CDR3 protein is CSASEYRDPKAAKETQYF.

J is TRBJ1-3 and V is TRBV20-1; TCRdb's assignment of TRBD1 cannot be checked, as there is no DNA. The CDR3 sequence is 13 residues long. The V gene's germline CDR1 is DFQATT and CDR2 SNEGSKA (reference sequence). Here the CDR3 reads CSAYTGAGNTIYF.

The V call is TRBV7-3, the J call TRBJ2-2; with no DNA, the TCRdb D assignment of TRBD1 cannot be verified. There are 15 residues in the CDR3. CDR1 and CDR2 from the germline V gene are SGHTA and FQGTGA. The CDR3 region is CASSLGTGATGELFF.

This chain connects TRBV7-9 to TRBJ2-2; the D call from TCRdb, TRBD1, cannot be confirmed without DNA. CDR3 length: 15 residues. Germline V lookup: CDR1 SEHNR, CDR2 FQNEAQ (reference sequence). The CDR3 region is CASSLVSTSAGELFF.

V usage is TRBV19 and J usage is TRBJ2-2. The CDR3 is 13 amino acids. Germline CDR1 reads LNHDA; CDR2 reads SQIVND (reference sequence). This chain's CDR3 is CASSPRPTGELFF.

The gene calls are TRBV9 and TRBJ1-1; TCRdb selects TRBD1, and the lack of DNA leaves this call unchecked. CDR1 SGDLS and CDR2 YYNGEE come from the germline V gene. The length of the CDR3 is 15 residues. CDR3 residues: CASSVGPGMNTEAFF.

The chain has TRBV12-3 or TRBV12-4 and TRBJ2-5. This CDR3 spans 13 amino acids. The CDR3 here is CASSLRAPETQYF.

The chain carries TRBV28 and TRBJ1-1; the TCRdb call, TRBD1, lacks DNA for checking. CDR3 length: 11 residues. Germline V gene data show CDR1 as MDHEN and CDR2 as SYDVKM. CDR3: CASSLGQGHFF. The complete variable domain, with remaining parts taken from reference TRBV28 and TRBJ1-1, reads DVKVTQSSRYLVKRTGEKVFLECVQDMDHENMFWYRQDPGLGLRLIYFSYDVKMKEKGDIPEGYSVSREKKERFSLILESASTNQTSMYLCASSLGQGHFFGQGTRLTVV.

The J gene is TRBJ2-7, the V gene TRBV28; TCRdb returns TRBD2, unconfirmable since there is no DNA. CDR1 is MDHEN, CDR2 SYDVKM, per germline. The CDR3 covers 16 residues. CDR3 sequence reads: CASSLPGTSSSYEQYF.

The chain links TRBV5-1 to TRBJ2-1. Germline CDR1 is SGHRS and CDR2 is YFSETQ. The length of the CDR3 is 17 residues. This CDR3 reads CASGLLGAGDLYNEQFF.

The V call is TRBV7-3, the J call TRBJ2-1; as DNA is missing, the TRBD2 call by TCRdb cannot be tested. The CDR3 spans 15 residues. Germline CDR1 reads SGHTA; CDR2 reads FQGTGA. The CDR3 protein is CASSRLAGSYNEQFF.

The gene calls are TRBV28 and TRBJ2-3; TCRdb proposes TRBD1, but this gene call is untestable without DNA. The CDR3 contains 16 residues. CDR1 is MDHEN and CDR2 is SYDVKM in the germline V gene. CDR3 amino acids: CASSFATGWSTDTQYF.

The genes are TRBV7-2 and TRBJ2-3. This CDR3 contains 14 residues. Germline V gene lookup returns CDR1 SGHTA and CDR2 FQGNSA. The CDR3 spells CASSLRRFTDTQYF.

The chain has TRBV27 and TRBJ1-6. In germline, CDR1 is MNHEY, CDR2 SMNVEV (reference sequence). This CDR3 has 15 amino acids. The CDR3: CASGTVSSYNSPLHF.

J is TRBJ2-6 and V is TRBV20-1. This CDR3 contains 15 residues. Germline V lookup: CDR1 DFQATT, CDR2 SNEGSKA (reference sequence). CDR3 sequence: CSARDVRDVTYVLTF.